One sample yielded the 28 T cell receptor beta chains listed below, sequenced in a study of OX40 agonist ivuxolimab in advanced cancers. The method was immunoSEQ multiplex PCR; TCRdb's version includes in-frame clones alone and lacks a portion of them. The repertoire consists of approximately 100,000 clones, with around 90% occurring once and the leading ten covering around 0.76%. The sample was CD4+ or CD8+ T cells sorted from blood, taken in a trial of the OX40 agonist ivuxolimab. These receptors were taken from an adult with an advanced solid tumor such as melanoma, head and neck, liver or kidney cancer.

The table lists this clone with a few counts. The gene calls are TRBV6-4 and TRBJ1-1; D is unresolved. The CDR3 totals 15 residues. V lost 3 bases, J lost 0 bases, and 11 bases lay in between. CDR1 is MRHNA, CDR2 SNTAGT, per germline. The CDR3 DNA reads as TGTGCCAGCAGTGAACAACCTTCTATGAACACTGAAGCTTTCTTT. As protein: CASSEQPSMNTEAFF.

This sequence joins TRBV28 and TRBJ1-6; tentatively, D is TRBD1 (6 bases). Between the trimmed V and J ends, which lost 6 bases and 3 bases, there was a span of 12 bases. The length of the CDR3 is 15 residues. Germline CDR1 MDHEN, CDR2 SYDVKM. CDR3 DNA: TGTGCCAGCAGCGGTGGACAGCTCTATAATTCACCCCTCCACTTT. This gives the protein CASSGGQLYNSPLHF.

The gene calls are TRBV30 and TRBJ2-1; the match to TRBD1 covers 8 bases. V shed 0 bases and J 4 bases; nucleotides not matched to a gene: 5. This CDR3 is 15 amino acids long. Germline CDR1 and CDR2: GTSNPN and SVGIG (reference sequence). The CDR3 reads CAWSVQDRVYNEQFF. Written as DNA, the CDR3 is TGTGCCTGGAGTGTACAGGACAGGGTATACAATGAGCAGTTCTTC.

This chain connects TRBV6-5 to TRBJ2-1, with D possibly matching TRBD1 (8 bases). The V gene's germline CDR1 is MNHEY and CDR2 SVGAGI. The germline V and J ends were trimmed by 6 bases and 9 bases, with 21 bases remaining between them. This CDR3 is built from 15 residues. The DNA for the CDR3 is TGTGCCAGCAGACGGGGGGACAGGAGAGGTGGTGAGCAGTTCTTC. It yields the protein CASRRGDRRGGEQFF.

The rearrangement links TRBV28 to TRBJ2-2; the D is unclear. Germline loops: CDR1 MDHEN, CDR2 SYDVKM. The CDR3 loop spans 12 amino acids. Trimming left V 5 bases short and J 6 bases short, with 7 bases between. The CDR3, as DNA: TGTGCCAGCAGTCCCCGACCCGGGGAGCTGTTTTTT. Its protein product is CASSPRPGELFF.

This chain links TRBV30 with TRBJ2-2; no clear D. The V end lost 5 bases, the J end lost 5 bases, and 9 bases lay between the germline ends. Germline lookup yields CDR1 GTSNPN and CDR2 SVGIG (reference sequence). CDR3 length equals 12 residues. CDR3 nucleotide sequence: TGTGCCTGGGGGCGCAGGACCGGGGAGCTGTTTTTT. Residues: CAWGRRTGELFF.

This rearrangement joins TRBV4-3 to TRBJ1-2; D possibly corresponds to TRBD1 (6 bases). CDR1 is LGHNA and CDR2 is YSLEER in the germline V gene. CDR3 length: 15 amino acids. V was pared by 1 base and J by 7 bases, with 16 bases between. CDR3 sequence (DNA): TGCGCCAGCAGCCAAGGAACAGGGATCGGGGGTGGCTACACCTTC. Translated: CASSQGTGIGGGYTF.

The CDR3 spells CASSWNGVNQPQHF. The CDR3 DNA is TGTGCCAGCAGTTGGAACGGGGTCAATCAGCCCCAGCATTTT. The chain combines TRBV27 with TRBJ1-5; D is unclear. Deletions cut 4 bases from V and 3 bases from J, with 10 bases between. The CDR3 is 14 residues long. Germline CDR1 reads MNHEY; CDR2 reads SMNVEV (reference sequence).

The rearrangement uses TRBV10-3 and TRBJ1-1; tentatively, D is TRBD1 (6 bases). This CDR3 comprises 12 residues. V lost 4 bases and J lost 4, with 7 bases in between. CDR1 is ENHRY, CDR2 SYGVKD, per germline. CDR3: CAISVTGTEAFF. The CDR3 DNA is TGTGCCATCAGTGTGACAGGCACTGAAGCTTTCTTT.

The V gene is TRBV6-5, the J gene TRBJ2-5; TRBD1 is a possible D gene (5 bases). Per germline, CDR1 MNHEY and CDR2 SVGAGI. The CDR3 loop spans 12 amino acids. V was clipped by 4 bases and J by 5 bases, with 8 bases between them. DNA of the CDR3: TGTGCCAGCAGTTCCCCAGGGGAGACCCAGTACTTC. Translated: CASSSPGETQYF.

This chain joins TRBV5-1 and TRBJ2-3, with TRBD2 identical over 7 bases. The CDR3 totals 14 residues. V shed 4 bases, J shed 2 bases, and the junction held 4 bases outside the gene matches. Germline V lookup: CDR1 SGHRS, CDR2 YFSETQ. The CDR3 loop is CASSGRLATDTQYF. In DNA form, the CDR3 reads TGCGCCAGCAGCGGTCGACTAGCCACAGATACGCAGTATTTT.

The chain carries TRBV9 and TRBJ1-5; D is possibly TRBD1 (5 bases). There are 15 residues in the CDR3. CDR1 and CDR2 from the germline V gene are SGDLS and YYNGEE. The V gene lost 3 bases and the J gene lost 3 bases, with 13 bases spanning the gap. The CDR3 is CASSGGGMDNQPQHF. The CDR3 DNA follows: TGTGCCAGCAGCGGCGGGGGAATGGACAATCAGCCCCAGCATTTT.

V and J are TRBV6-5 and TRBJ2-2; D ambiguous. Between the trimmed V and J ends, which lost 6 bases and 4 bases, there was a span of 9 bases. Germline V gene lookup returns CDR1 MNHEY and CDR2 SVGAGI. The CDR3 is made up of 13 amino acids. The chain's CDR3 is CASRMGTTGELFF. In nucleotides, the CDR3 is TGTGCCAGCAGAATGGGCACCACCGGGGAGCTGTTTTTT.

The V and J genes are TRBV19 and TRBJ2-7, with 8 bases that match TRBD1. CDR1 and CDR2 (germline): LNHDA, SQIVND (reference sequence). The CDR3 is made up of 13 amino acids. Trimming took 5 bases from V and 2 from J; bases not matched to a gene: 2. CDR3: CASSARGPYEQYF. CDR3 nucleotide sequence: TGTGCCAGTAGTGCCAGGGGGCCCTACGAGCAGTACTTC.

The chain combines TRBV6-5 with TRBJ1-5, with 10 bases lining up with TRBD1. Trimming took 6 bases from V and 5 from J; bases not matched to a gene: 7. Germline values: CDR1 MNHEY, CDR2 SVGAGI. CDR3 length equals 15 residues. The CDR3 nucleotides are TGTGCCAGCAGCCTGACAGGGGGCGTTGATCAGCCCCAGCATTTT. Translating it yields CASSLTGGVDQPQHF.

This clone was observed once. J is TRBJ2-7 and V is TRBV27; TRBD1 matches 7 bases. The CDR3 is 16 amino acids. V gave up 2 bases and J gave up 3 bases; unmatched junction bases: 10. Germline CDR1 and CDR2: MNHEY and SMNVEV (reference sequence). In nucleotides, the CDR3 is TGTGCCAGCAGTTTAAGGACACCGGGACAGTACTACGAGCAGTACTTC. This translates into CASSLRTPGQYYEQYF.

The chain links TRBV5-1 to TRBJ2-7; no clear D. The CDR3 extends over 20 amino acids. CDR1 is SGHRS and CDR2 is YFSETQ in the germline V gene. Trimming took off 0 bases at V and 2 bases at J, with 27 bases between the two ends. CDR3 in amino acids: CASSLELFLGDHPIAYEQYF. In nucleotides, the CDR3 is TGCGCCAGCAGCTTGGAGCTATTTCTCGGCGACCACCCGATCGCCTACGAGCAGTACTTC.

This chain joins TRBV10-1 and TRBJ2-2; 7 bases match TRBD1. CDR1 is WNHNN and CDR2 is SYGVQD in the germline V gene (reference sequence). The CDR3 is made up of 15 amino acids. The V segment lost 6 bases and the J segment 1 base; nucleotides outside the gene matches: 5. The CDR3 sequence is CASRPRTGNTGELFF. The CDR3 DNA sequence: TGCGCCAGCAGGCCCAGGACAGGGAACACCGGGGAGCTGTTTTTT.

The V gene is TRBV13, the J gene TRBJ2-3; possibly TRBD2 for D (6 bases). CDR3 length: 16 amino acids. V was shortened by 2 bases and J by 2 bases, with 14 bases between the two germline ends. Germline lookup yields CDR1 PRHDT and CDR2 FYEKMQ (reference sequence). CDR3 nucleotides: TGTGCCAGCAGCTTATACGCGGGGCCAGACACAGATACGCAGTATTTT. Protein product: CASSLYAGPDTDTQYF.

In its sample, this clone was seen once. The chain is built from TRBV7-2 and TRBJ1-1; 7 bases are shared with TRBD1. Germline V gene sequence: CDR1 SGHTA, CDR2 FQGNSA. The CDR3 loop spans 11 amino acids. V was clipped by 6 bases and J by 7 bases; unmatched bases: 2. The CDR3 DNA follows: TGTGCCAGCAGTCGGGACAGTGAAGCTTTCTTT. This codes for CASSRDSEAFF.

The rearrangement uses TRBV6-5 and TRBJ1-6, with D possibly being TRBD1 (5 bases). Trimming shortened V by 6 bases and J by 5 bases, and 11 bases separated the two germline ends. This CDR3 has 14 amino acids. The germline CDR1 and CDR2 sequences are MNHEY and SVGAGI. CDR3 residues: CASRPGRNNSPLHF. The CDR3 bases are TGTGCCAGCAGACCGGGACGGAATAATTCACCCCTCCACTTT.

This chain joins TRBV4-2 and TRBJ2-2; D gene unclear. This CDR3 contains 14 residues. Looked up from germline, CDR1 is LGHNA and CDR2 is YNFKEQ. Deletions cut 0 bases from V and 9 bases from J, with 11 bases between. The CDR3 sequence is CASSQDTETRELFF. Written as DNA, the CDR3 is TGTGCCAGCAGCCAAGACACTGAGACAAGGGAGCTGTTTTTT.

Worth noting for this clone: One end of the junction fails to match germline, which may point to a read error. The chain combines TRBV2 with TRBJ1-5, with D hard to call. The CDR3 has 14 amino acids. CDR1 is SNHLY and CDR2 is FYNNEI in the germline V gene. The CDR3 nucleotides are TGTGCCGGCAGTGAGGCGTCTGAGGATCAGCCCCAGCATTTT. Residues: CAGSEASEDQPQHF.

In nucleotides, the CDR3 is TGTGCCAGCAGCCGGGGTTGGGATTCTAACTATGGCTACACCTTC. Translation: CASSRGWDSNYGYTF. The gene calls are TRBV5-4 and TRBJ1-2; no clear D. Germline V lookup: CDR1 SGHNT, CDR2 YYREEE (reference sequence). This CDR3 region has 15 residues. V lost 4 bases and J 0 bases, leaving 13 bases between the germline ends.

The chain carries TRBV28 and TRBJ2-2; D perhaps matches TRBD2 (7 bases). Germline V gives CDR1 MDHEN, CDR2 SYDVKM. Deletions cut 7 bases from V and 7 bases from J, with 16 bases between. This CDR3 is built from 14 residues. CDR3 DNA: TGTGCCAGCATAAGGGGGGGGGCTGGCGGGGAGCTGTTTTTT. Residues: CASIRGGAGGELFF.

The chain carries TRBV18 and TRBJ2-5; D is uncertain. The length of the CDR3 is 15 residues. Between the trimmed V and J ends, which lost 0 bases and 4 bases, there was a span of 12 bases. Germline CDR1 KGHSH, CDR2 LQKENI. CDR3 DNA: TGTGCCAGCTCACCACCCGGCAGGTCGGGAGAGACCCAGTACTTC. It translates to CASSPPGRSGETQYF.

This rearrangement joins TRBV2 to TRBJ2-7; no clear D gene. CDR1 SNHLY and CDR2 FYNNEI come from the germline V gene. Between the trimmed V and J ends, which lost 6 bases and 3 bases, there was a span of 9 bases. The CDR3 length is 12 residues. CDR3 loop: CASSQDNYEQYF. The CDR3 DNA reads as TGTGCCAGCAGCCAAGACAACTACGAGCAGTACTTC.

V is TRBV7-9 and J is TRBJ2-3, with TRBD2 identical over 8 bases. Unmatched junction bases numbered 8, after V lost 3 bases and J lost 0 bases. CDR1 is SEHNR and CDR2 is FQNEAQ in the germline V gene (reference sequence). This CDR3 is built from 17 residues. Here the CDR3 DNA reads TGTGCCAGCAGCTTTGGCGGGGGGATACCTAGCACAGATACGCAGTATTTT. This encodes CASSFGGGIPSTDTQYF.